This section outlines one TCR beta chain sequence together with its context. The V gene's germline CDR1 is MDHEN and CDR2 SYDVKM. With 5 bases clipped from V and 1 base from J, the junction kept 10 bases outside the gene matches. There are 17 residues in the CDR3. Some clones are missing from TCRdb's copy, which holds only in-frame ones; the method was immunoSEQ multiplex PCR. The top ten clones hold over 1.1% of a sample with approximately 410,000 clones, roughly 89% of them seen once. These data originate in a study of blood T cell repertoires in COVID-19. The sequenced sample was peripheral blood. This TCR derives from a woman in her twenties or thirties with active or convalescent COVID-19. The rearrangement uses TRBV28 and TRBJ1-5, with 8 nucleotides matching TRBD1. CDR3 sequence: CASSLTYRDRSNQPQHF. The CDR3 coding sequence is TGTGCCAGCAGTCTTACTTACCGGGACAGGAGCAATCAGCCCCAGCATTTT.